The rows below give T cell receptor beta chains drawn from one sample of a study of blood T cell repertoires in COVID-19. Method: immunoSEQ multiplex PCR; TCRdb's copy keeps in-frame clones and lacks some. The table has 55,000 to 85,000 clones, 81% seen once. The sample consisted of peripheral blood. The receptors originated from a woman in her 70s with acute or convalescent COVID-19. The CDR3 runs from the conserved cysteine through the conserved F or W. Fields, in order: clone size, J gene, D gene, V gene, CDR3 DNA, CDR3 protein. D genes are given only for firm matches. A clone size is listed for some rows: how often the clone was seen (once, few, many), or a class if it is expanded.

NA | TRBJ2-3 | TRBD1 | TRBV18 | TGTGCCAGCTCACGGACCGGGACAGGGACAGATACGCAGTATTTT | CASSRTGTGTDTQYF
NA | TRBJ1-6 | NA | TRBV11-1 | TGTGCCAGCAGCTTCGGGGGTCAGAATTCACCCCTCCACTTT | CASSFGGQNSPLHF
NA | TRBJ1-4 | NA | TRBV4-1 | TGCGCCAGCAGCCAAGGAGGAACCTTCAGTAGTGAAAAACTGTTTTTT | CASSQGGTFSSEKLFF
NA | TRBJ1-1 | NA | TRBV30 | TGTGCCTGGAGTAATGGAGGGGACACTGAAGCTTTCTTT | CAWSNGGDTEAFF
NA | TRBJ1-4 | TRBD1 | TRBV15 | TGTGCCACCAGCAGAGACGCGGGACAGGGATATGAAAAACTGTTTTTT | CATSRDAGQGYEKLFF
NA | TRBJ2-2 | NA | TRBV5-5 | TGTGCCAGCAGCTTGGAACAGGGGAACACCGGGGAGCTGTTTTTT | CASSLEQGNTGELFF
NA | TRBJ1-3 | TRBD1 | TRBV7-6 | TGTGCCAGCAGCCTCGGACAGGGGGCTGGAAACACCATATATTTT | CASSLGQGAGNTIYF
NA | TRBJ2-7 | TRBD1 | TRBV27 | TGTGCCAGCAGACAAGACAGGGGAATGAGCTCCTACGAGCAGTACTTC | CASRQDRGMSSYEQYF
NA | TRBJ2-3 | TRBD1 | TRBV7-9 | TGTGCCAGCAAAAAATTGGGACAGGATGCAGATACGCAGTATTTT | CASKKLGQDADTQYF
NA | TRBJ2-3 | TRBD1 | TRBV29-1 | TGCAGCGCGGGACAGGGGGTCACAGATACGCAGTATTTT | CSAGQGVTDTQYF
NA | TRBJ1-4 | NA | TRBV6-2/TRBV6-3 | TGTGCCAGCAGCTCAGACAGGACACGCATGATAGCAACTAATGAAAAACTGTTTTTT | CASSSDRTRMIATNEKLFF
NA | TRBJ2-7 | NA | TRBV2 | TGTGCCAGCAGTGAAGCGCTTCGGTGGGACTCCTTTAAGGGCTACGAGCAGTACTTC | CASSEALRWDSFKGYEQYF
NA | TRBJ2-7 | TRBD1 | TRBV6-5 | TGTGCCAGCAGACCCCGGGACAGGCGGTCCTACGAGCAGTACTTC | CASRPRDRRSYEQYF
once | TRBJ2-7 | TRBD1 | TRBV27 | TGTGCCAGCAGGGGGGACAGTCCCACCTACGAGCAGTACTTC | CASRGDSPTYEQYF
once | TRBJ2-1 | TRBD2 | TRBV7-9 | TGTGCCAGCAGCTTAGTAGCTAGCGGGGTTAATGAGCAGTTCTTC | CASSLVASGVNEQFF
NA | TRBJ2-3 | TRBD2 | TRBV27 | TGTGCCAGCGGACGGTCTAGCGGGTGGGGGACAGATACGCAGTATTTT | CASGRSSGWGTDTQYF
NA | TRBJ2-1 | NA | TRBV19 | TGTGCCAGTCACAGGGATAGGGTCAACAATGAGCAGTTCTTC | CASHRDRVNNEQFF
few | TRBJ2-1 | TRBD2 | TRBV19 | TGTGCCAGTAGGGGACTAGCGGGACAAAATGAGCAGTTCTTC | CASRGLAGQNEQFF
NA | TRBJ2-7 | NA | TRBV19 | TGTGCCAGTCAGGACACAACCTACGAGCAGTACTTC | CASQDTTYEQYF
NA | TRBJ1-1 | TRBD1 | TRBV10-1 | TGCGCCAGCAGTGAGAAGGGGGCGCCGAACACTGAAGCTTTCTTT | CASSEKGAPNTEAFF
NA | TRBJ1-5 | NA | TRBV6-5 | TGTGCCAGCACCATCGAGGGTGCGATGGATCAGCCCCAGCATTTT | CASTIEGAMDQPQHF
NA | TRBJ1-2 | NA | TRBV28 | TGTGCCAGCAGTTTATCCCTGACACGGGGGTATGGCTACACCTTC | CASSLSLTRGYGYTF